These 24 T cell receptor beta chains were all obtained from the same sample, sequenced in a study of memory CD4+ T cells and cytomegalovirus serostatus. Only in-frame clones appear in the TCRdb table, and some are missing; sequencing was by immunoSEQ multiplex PCR. Seen here are about 40,000 clones, 60% to 85% observed once, and the top ten hold around 0.6%. The sort gate was single viable CD3+CD4+CD8-CD45RO+ cells for memory CD4+ T cells. Material: memory CD4+ T cells from blood. These receptors came from an adult in good health and CMV-seronegative.

The CDR3 bases are TGTGCCAGCAGTGCTGTCACAGCGACTAAGTACTTC. It is translated as CASSAVTATKYF. This chain joins TRBV6-1 and TRBJ2-5; the D gene is possibly TRBD2 (5 bases). Germline V CDR1 and CDR2: MNHNS, SASEGT. V was cut by 4 bases and J by 12 bases, with 15 bases left in between. This CDR3 has 12 residues.

This chain connects TRBV5-6 to TRBJ2-3, with D perhaps TRBD1 (5 bases). V was trimmed by 0 bases and J by 6 bases, leaving 14 bases between them. The germline CDR1 and CDR2 sequences are SGHDT and YYEEEE. There are 15 residues in the CDR3. Here the CDR3 DNA reads TGTGCCAGCAGCTTGGACCCCCAGGGTCGGGATACGCAGTATTTT. Its translation: CASSLDPQGRDTQYF.

The chain combines TRBV5-4 with TRBJ2-3, with D possibly being TRBD2 (5 bases). The CDR3 is made up of 13 amino acids. Trimming left V 4 bases short and J 6 bases short, with 12 bases between. Germline CDR1 reads SGHNT; CDR2 reads YYREEE (reference sequence). CDR3 nucleotides: TGTGCCAGCAGCCCGGACTTGGGGGATACGCAGTATTTT. Residues: CASSPDLGDTQYF.

This sequence joins TRBV7-8 and TRBJ2-1, with TRBD1 matching over 8 bases. Trimming at V came to 6 bases and at J to 2 bases, leaving 9 bases not matched to a gene. Germline V gene data show CDR1 as SGHVS and CDR2 as FQNEAQ. There are 16 residues in the CDR3. CDR3 loop: CASSIEEDRAYNEQFF. The CDR3 coding sequence is TGTGCCAGCAGTATAGAGGAGGACAGGGCCTACAATGAGCAGTTCTTC. The full variable domain, its missing parts supplied by reference TRBV7-8 and TRBJ2-1, is GAGVSQSPRYKVAKRGQDVALRCDPISGHVSLFWYQQALGQGPEFLTYFQNEAQLDKSGLPSDRFFAERPEGSVSTLKIQRTQQEDSAVYLCASSIEEDRAYNEQFFGPGTRLTVL.

The chain recombines TRBV27 with TRBJ1-2; D gene uncertain. CDR3 length equals 14 residues. Trimming took 5 bases from V and 8 from J, leaving 18 bases between them. From germline, CDR1 is MNHEY and CDR2 SMNVEV (reference sequence). The CDR3 sequence: CASSEIGDFRGYTF. The CDR3 DNA reads TGTGCCAGCAGTGAGATTGGAGACTTTAGGGGCTACACCTTC.

CDR3 sequence reads: CASLSSGDTEAFF. As DNA, the CDR3 is TGTGCCAGCCTAAGTTCAGGGGACACTGAAGCTTTCTTT. The chain combines TRBV6-1 with TRBJ1-1; maybe TRBD1 (6 bases). CDR3 length: 13 residues. The germline CDR1 and CDR2 sequences are MNHNS and SASEGT. V lost 8 bases and J lost 3, with 13 bases in between.

This chain joins TRBV10-3 and TRBJ1-6; weak D call: TRBD1 (5 bases). From germline, CDR1 is ENHRY and CDR2 SYGVKD. Trimming pared 4 bases from V and 10 bases from J, leaving 14 bases between. This CDR3 spans 14 amino acids. The DNA of the CDR3 is TGTGCCATCAGTGTCGAAGGGGAACACTCACCCCTCCACTTT. Translating gives CAISVEGEHSPLHF.

There are a few counts of this clone. The chain joins TRBV6-1 to TRBJ2-7; the D gene is possibly TRBD2 (5 bases). The CDR3 totals 11 residues. Trimming took off 11 bases at V and 9 bases at J, with 17 bases between the two ends. Germline lookup yields CDR1 MNHNS and CDR2 SASEGT. The CDR3 loop is CAGGDGFVQYF. CDR3 bases: TGTGCCGGAGGAGATGGTTTTGTGCAGTACTTC.

The V gene is TRBV19, the J gene TRBJ1-5; no firm D call. The CDR3 is made up of 11 amino acids. CDR1 and CDR2 (germline): LNHDA, SQIVND (reference sequence). Trimming removed 4 bases from V and 6 bases from J, with 4 bases in between. CDR3 bases: TGTGCCAGTAGTAGGGGTCAGCCCCAGCATTTT. Its protein product is CASSRGQPQHF.

The rearrangement links TRBV15 to TRBJ1-5, with TRBD1 as a possible D gene (6 bases). CDR1 is LNHNV, CDR2 YYDKDF, per germline (reference sequence). The CDR3 is 17 residues long. Trimming cost V 4 bases and J 0 bases, with 16 bases left between them. DNA for the CDR3: TGTGCCACCAGCATCGGCTGGGGGGGCTCTAGCAATCAGCCCCAGCATTTT. Protein sequence: CATSIGWGGSSNQPQHF.

V and J are TRBV5-5 and TRBJ2-3; 8 bases match TRBD2. V dropped 0 bases and J dropped 4; count of bases not matched to a gene: 7. The CDR3 length is 16 residues. Germline CDR1 is SGHKS and CDR2 is YYEKEE (reference sequence). CDR3 protein: CASSLAARGGPDTQYF. As DNA, the CDR3 is TGTGCCAGCAGCTTGGCCGCACGGGGGGGACCAGATACGCAGTATTTT.

This chain connects TRBV12-5 to TRBJ1-5, with D maybe TRBD1 (6 bases). Looked up from germline, CDR1 is LGHNT and CDR2 is FRNRAP. This CDR3 has 13 residues. The V gene lost 5 bases and the J gene lost 6 bases, with 11 bases spanning the gap. The CDR3 loop reads CASGQGGFQPQHF. CDR3 in DNA: TGTGCTAGTGGTCAAGGGGGTTTTCAGCCCCAGCATTTT.

This chain links TRBV5-4 with TRBJ2-1, with D perhaps TRBD2 (5 bases). Trimming left V 3 bases short and J 4 bases short, with 5 bases between. Germline CDR1 and CDR2: SGHNT and YYREEE (reference sequence). CDR3 length: 12 residues. Here the CDR3 DNA reads TGTGCCAGCAGCTGGACTTACAATGAGCAGTTCTTC. Protein: CASSWTYNEQFF.

The chain carries TRBV30 and TRBJ1-1; D unresolved. The germline V and J ends were trimmed by 1 base and 1 base, with 4 bases remaining between them. Germline V gene sequence: CDR1 GTSNPN, CDR2 SVGIG (reference sequence). This CDR3 comprises 12 residues. The CDR3 loop is CAWSETNTEAFF. Here the CDR3 DNA reads TGTGCCTGGAGTGAAACGAACACTGAAGCTTTCTTT.

The chain couples TRBV11-2 to TRBJ1-2, with TRBD1 matching 7 bases. The ends lost 1 base at V and 8 bases at J; junction bases unmatched: 10. Germline V gives CDR1 SGHAT, CDR2 FQNNGV. The CDR3 is 15 amino acids. The CDR3 sequence is CASSLAPDRVTGYTF. In nucleotides, the CDR3 is TGTGCCAGCAGCTTAGCCCCCGACAGGGTCACAGGCTACACCTTC.

V usage is TRBV11-2 and J usage is TRBJ1-1; tentative D call: TRBD1 (5 bases). Trimming left V 2 bases short and J 2 bases short, with 15 bases between. The CDR3 runs 16 residues. Germline loops: CDR1 SGHAT, CDR2 FQNNGV. CDR3 in DNA: TGTGCCAGCAGCTTATCTACACGACAGCAAAACACTGAAGCTTTCTTT. This sequence encodes CASSLSTRQQNTEAFF.

The chain is built from TRBV30 and TRBJ2-7, with 7 bases identical to TRBD1. The J segment lost 4 bases and the V segment lost 1 base, leaving 4 bases of the junction unmatched. There are 13 residues in the CDR3. CDR1 is GTSNPN, CDR2 SVGIG, per germline (reference sequence). In nucleotides, the CDR3 is TGTGCCTGGAGTGCCTCGACAGGGTACGAGCAGTACTTC. It specifies CAWSASTGYEQYF.

The chain joins TRBV19 to TRBJ1-2; D may be TRBD1 (6 bases). Germline V gene sequence: CDR1 LNHDA, CDR2 SQIVND (reference sequence). V was clipped by 5 bases and J by 2 bases, with 15 bases between them. The CDR3 consists of 15 residues. In nucleotides, the CDR3 is TGTGCCAGTAGTCCCTGGGACAAGGGGAACTATGGCTACACCTTC. Its protein product is CASSPWDKGNYGYTF.

This clone occurred once. The chain combines TRBV18 with TRBJ1-5; D is undetermined. The V gene's germline CDR1 is KGHSH and CDR2 LQKENI. The V end lost 4 bases, the J end lost 3 bases, and 10 bases lay between the germline ends. The CDR3 covers 14 residues. Here the CDR3 DNA reads TGTGCCAGCTCACTCGGACGGAACAATCAGCCCCAGCATTTT. This sequence encodes CASSLGRNNQPQHF.

The chain joins TRBV5-6 to TRBJ1-2, with 7 bases fitting TRBD1. CDR1 SGHDT and CDR2 YYEEEE come from the germline V gene. The CDR3 totals 13 residues. Trimming took 6 bases from V and 3 from J; bases not matched to a gene: 5. Here the CDR3 reads CASNPDRHYGYTF. The CDR3 coding sequence is TGTGCCAGCAACCCGGACAGGCACTATGGCTACACCTTC.

The chain is built from TRBV19 and TRBJ1-5; D ambiguous. Germline values: CDR1 LNHDA, CDR2 SQIVND (reference sequence). This CDR3 spans 11 amino acids. The V gene lost 6 bases and the J gene lost 12 bases, with 12 bases spanning the gap. The CDR3 sequence: CASSGKLSQHF. The CDR3 region has the DNA TGTGCCAGTAGCGGGAAACTCAGCCAGCATTTT.

V is TRBV6-6 and J is TRBJ2-3; 10 positions match TRBD2. V was pared by 8 bases and J by 6 bases, with 8 bases of the junction left unmatched. Germline CDR1 reads MNHNY; CDR2 reads SVGAGI (reference sequence). The CDR3 totals 14 residues. The CDR3 sequence is CASQDERGGDTQYF. For the CDR3, the DNA is TGTGCCAGCCAGGACGAGCGGGGGGGGGATACGCAGTATTTT.

The table lists this clone with a count of one. This chain joins TRBV28 and TRBJ1-5; 7 bases align to TRBD1. This CDR3 is built from 15 residues. J was trimmed by 3 bases and V by 7 bases; bases with no gene match: 9. Germline V gene sequence: CDR1 MDHEN, CDR2 SYDVKM. This CDR3 is CASTFLTGVNQPQHF. In DNA, the CDR3 is TGTGCCAGCACGTTCCTCACAGGGGTCAATCAGCCCCAGCATTTT.

J is TRBJ1-5 and V is TRBV5-1, with D perhaps TRBD1 (5 bases). Deletions cut 1 base from V and 5 bases from J, with 7 bases between. This CDR3 has 13 amino acids. Germline V gene lookup returns CDR1 SGHRS and CDR2 YFSETQ. CDR3 sequence reads: CASSLMGDQPQHF. The CDR3 nucleotides are TGCGCCAGCAGCTTGATGGGGGATCAGCCCCAGCATTTT.